This T cell receptor beta chain comes out of a study of T cells after yellow fever vaccination. Using its own MiXCR run on the 5' RACE reads, TCRdb lists one record per CDR3 protein. The profile covers about 250,000 distinct CDR3 sequences, with about 3.9% appearing a single time and about 19% taken by the ten largest. Germline values: CDR1 MNHEY, CDR2 SVGAGI. CDR3 length: 18 amino acids. V lost 0 bases and J lost 8; bases outside the gene matches: 12. This clonotype was observed at least ten times. The sequenced sample was PBMCs, obtained 15 days after the yellow fever booster vaccination. J is TRBJ1-6 and V is TRBV6-5, with 8 positions matching TRBD1. This receptor was taken from a man between 18 and 35 years old who received the YFV17D yellow fever vaccine. This CDR3 is CASSYSRWPTGGDSPLHF. Written as DNA, the CDR3 is TGTGCCAGCAGTTACTCACGATGGCCCACAGGGGGAGATTCACCCCTCCACTTT.